This T cell receptor beta chain was profiled in a study of beta chain features in type 1 diabetes. Background on the study: What patients shared with healthy donors was a similar profile of age, gender and cell yields. Examination covered approximately 100 million sorted cells spanning all samples.

Germline CDR1 is SGDLS and CDR2 is YYNGEE. This CDR3 comprises 12 residues. V lost 4 bases, J lost 8 bases, and 10 bases lay in between. Study-level points and caveats: Moderate yet significant TCRB CDR3 shortening was seen in Type 1 diabetes patients in all four CD4+ subsets.

Expressed TCRB transcripts were sequenced, since all the RNA that had been isolated was reverse transcribed. The table came from immunoSEQ multiplex PCR; TCRdb's copy has only in-frame clones and leaves some out. Among approximately 600,000 clones listed, under 15% were seen once. This clone has just a few counts. As yet, its antigen is unknown. The sequence derives from a man aged 25 to 40 with type 1 diabetes. This chain uses TRBV9 with TRBJ2-1; possibly TRBD1 or TRBD2 for D (5 bases each). Sequenced input: naive CD4+ T cells from blood. The DNA for the CDR3 is TGTGCCAGCAGCCCCAGGGAGTATGAGCAGTTCTTC. Translation gives CASSPREYEQFF.